The rows below give T cell receptor beta chains drawn from one sample of a study of beta chain features in type 1 diabetes. The repertoire was sequenced with immunoSEQ multiplex PCR; TCRdb's copy has only in-frame clones and lacks some. In the table there are some 900,000 clones, 15% to 20% of which are singletons. The sequenced material came from naive CD4+ T cells from blood. The receptor source for this set is a woman aged 18-29 years in good health. Each CDR3 is given with its conserved first and last residue. The D gene is left open where the match is weak. Rows may omit the clone size; those that give it use once, few, many or a size class.

cdr3_nt cdr3_aa d_call v_call clone_size j_call
TGTGCCAGCAGGAGAGACAGGGATCAGCCCCAGCATTTT CASRRDRDQPQHF TRBD1 TRBV6-1 . TRBJ1-5
TGTGCCAGTAGTGGGGGACTAGCGGGAGGAGATGAGCAGTACTTC CASSGGLAGGDEQYF TRBD2 TRBV19 few TRBJ2-7
TGTGCCAGCAGCCCGGGACTAGCGGGAGTGGGGACAGATACGCAGTATTTT CASSPGLAGVGTDTQYF TRBD2 TRBV13 . TRBJ2-3
TGCGCCAGCAGCCAAGGCCCGGGACGGCGTCAGTCCCAGCATTTT CASSQGPGRRQSQHF . TRBV4-1 . TRBJ1-5
TGTGCCAGCAGTTACTCGACAGTCTCTGGCTACACCTTC CASSYSTVSGYTF . TRBV6-5 . TRBJ1-2
TGTGCCAGCAGCGGCGGACAGGGGAACACTGAAGCTTTCTTT CASSGGQGNTEAFF TRBD1 TRBV5-4 . TRBJ1-1
TGTGCCAGCTCACCACCGGGAGGGATTCGGGAGACCCAGTACTTC CASSPPGGIRETQYF TRBD2 TRBV18 . TRBJ2-5
TGCGCCAGCAGCCAAGTGATGGGGACCTACGAGCAGTACTTC CASSQVMGTYEQYF . TRBV4-3 few TRBJ2-7
TGTGCCAGCAGACAGCGATTAGCGGGAGGGCCGTATACGCAGTATTTT CASRQRLAGGPYTQYF TRBD2 TRBV28 . TRBJ2-3
TGTGCCAGCAGCGGCTCCGGGACTAGCGCATACGAGCAGTACTTC CASSGSGTSAYEQYF TRBD2 TRBV7-2 . TRBJ2-7
TGCGCCAGCAGCCGGACAGACCAGACTAACTATGGCTACACCTTC CASSRTDQTNYGYTF . TRBV4-3 . TRBJ1-2
TGTGCCAGCAGTTTAGGGTTCTCTGGGGCCAACGTCCTGACTTTC CASSLGFSGANVLTF . TRBV28 few TRBJ2-6
TGTGCCAGCAGTGAAGAGGGGGATCTCTATGGCTACACCTTC CASSEEGDLYGYTF . TRBV2 few TRBJ1-2
TGCGCCAGCAGTCAACCCATCACAAGGGCTGAAGCTTTCTTT CASSQPITRAEAFF . TRBV23-1 many TRBJ1-1
TGTGCCAGCAGCTTAGAGATTGCGGGTCATACGCAGTATTTT CASSLEIAGHTQYF . TRBV7-8 few TRBJ2-3
TGTGCCAGCTCACCTCTACAGGGGGGCCATGGGACTGAAGCTTTCTTT CASSPLQGGHGTEAFF TRBD1 TRBV18 . TRBJ1-1
TGTGCCAGCAGCCTAAAGCTAGCGGGAGGACGTACCGGGGAGCTGTTTTTT CASSLKLAGGRTGELFF TRBD2 TRBV5-4 . TRBJ2-2
TGTGCCTGGAGCCCCTTAGCGGGAGAGGGAGATACGCAGTATTTT CAWSPLAGEGDTQYF TRBD2 TRBV30 few TRBJ2-3
TGTGCCAGCAGCTTAGGTGGACTAGCTAGCGCCTACGAGCAGTACTTC CASSLGGLASAYEQYF TRBD2 TRBV7-2 few TRBJ2-7
TGTGCCAGTAGTATAGACAGGGGCCAAGAGACCCAGTACTTC CASSIDRGQETQYF . TRBV19 . TRBJ2-5
TGCAGCGTATACGGACAGGGCTCTGGAAACACCATATATTTT CSVYGQGSGNTIYF TRBD1 TRBV29-1 few TRBJ1-3
TGTGCCAGCTCACCGACCTCGGGGTTTCCCGGGGAGCTGTTTTTT CASSPTSGFPGELFF . TRBV18 few TRBJ2-2
TGTGCCACCGCGGGACAGGGGAATCAGCCCCAGCATTTT CATAGQGNQPQHF TRBD1 TRBV7-9 few TRBJ1-5
TGCGCCAGCAGCGCCCGGGACAGCCAGTACGAGCAGTACTTC CASSARDSQYEQYF TRBD1 TRBV5-1 . TRBJ2-7
TGTGCCAGCAGCCGAACTAGCGCGGGTATAACCTACGAGCAGTACTTC CASSRTSAGITYEQYF TRBD2 TRBV7-2 . TRBJ2-7
TGTGCCAGCAGTTACTCGCTCTCAGGAGGCGGTGAAAAACTGTTTTTT CASSYSLSGGGEKLFF . TRBV6-6 . TRBJ1-4
TGTGCCATCAGTGGACAGGGAGAGACCCAGTACTTC CAISGQGETQYF TRBD1 TRBV10-3 . TRBJ2-5
TGTGCCAGCAGTTTAGCCGGGGCCGGGGATGAAAAACTGTTTTTT CASSLAGAGDEKLFF . TRBV28 few TRBJ1-4
TGTGCCAGCAGCCTACGGACGGGCACAGATACGCAGTATTTT CASSLRTGTDTQYF . TRBV7-9 . TRBJ2-3
TGTGCCAGCAGCACCTGGACAGGGGGGAATTCACCCCTCCACTTT CASSTWTGGNSPLHF TRBD1 TRBV14 . TRBJ1-6
TGTGCCAGCAGAAGGGGACAGGGGGGGTACAATGAGCAGTTCTTC CASRRGQGGYNEQFF TRBD1 TRBV6-1 . TRBJ2-1
TGTGCCAGCACCGGCCTAAACAATGAGCAGTTCTTC CASTGLNNEQFF . TRBV6-5 . TRBJ2-1
TGTGCCACCAGAACCTCAGAGACCCAGTACTTC CATRTSETQYF . TRBV15 few TRBJ2-5
TGTGCCAGCAGCCCTATCACAGGAGCTACCTATGGCTACACCTTC CASSPITGATYGYTF . TRBV11-2 . TRBJ1-2
TGTGCCAGCAGTGCCTTCTTGCAGCGGGAGAGTTCGGTCGCAGATACGCAGTATTTT CASSAFLQRESSVADTQYF TRBD2 TRBV28 few TRBJ2-3
TGTGCCAGCAGCTTAGTACAATACCAAGGAAACACCATATATTTT CASSLVQYQGNTIYF . TRBV7-2 few TRBJ1-3
TGTGCCAGCAGTTACGCGACAGGGAGCACCGGGGAGCTGTTTTTT CASSYATGSTGELFF TRBD1 TRBV6-6 . TRBJ2-2
TGTGCCAGCAGCTTGTCCCACAGGAACACCGGGGAGCTGTTTTTT CASSLSHRNTGELFF . TRBV7-3 few TRBJ2-2
TGTGCCAGCAGTTTAGGGACTAGGTTTGGTACGCAGTATTTT CASSLGTRFGTQYF TRBD2 TRBV27 . TRBJ2-3
TGTGCCAGCAGCCCCTATCCCAGGGCCTACGAGCAGTACTTC CASSPYPRAYEQYF . TRBV7-9 . TRBJ2-7
TGCGCCAGCAGACGGGGTTGGAGTGGGTCCACAGATACGCAGTATTTT CASRRGWSGSTDTQYF . TRBV5-1 . TRBJ2-3
TGTGCCACGACAGTCGGTAGCTACGAGCAGTACTTC CATTVGSYEQYF . TRBV28 few TRBJ2-7
TGCGCCAGCAGCCAACCTGGCGGGAGGAGGAACGAGCAGTACTTC CASSQPGGRRNEQYF TRBD2 TRBV4-1 few TRBJ2-7
TGTGCCAGCAGCCTTCGAACAGGGTTCGATGAGCAGTTCTTC CASSLRTGFDEQFF . TRBV7-2 few TRBJ2-1
TGTGCCAGCAGCCAACAGCCCGAAGGCTCTGGGGCCAACGTCCTGACTTTC CASSQQPEGSGANVLTF . TRBV4-2 few TRBJ2-6
TGTGCCAGCAGCCAGGACCCCGGGACAGAACTTCCCAATGAGCAGTTCTTC CASSQDPGTELPNEQFF TRBD1 TRBV4-2 . TRBJ2-1
TGTGCCAGCAGTGAGACACCGAACTATGGCTACACCTTC CASSETPNYGYTF . TRBV2 few TRBJ1-2
TGTGCCAGCAGTTACCCCTACGGGGGCTACAATGAGCAGTTCTTC CASSYPYGGYNEQFF . TRBV6-6 . TRBJ2-1
TGTGCCACTGCTCGTGGGAGCGGTATCTACGAGCAGTACTTC CATARGSGIYEQYF . TRBV28 few TRBJ2-7
TGTGCCAGCAGCCAAGAAGGAGGGCGGGAGCCCCAGTTCTTC CASSQEGGREPQFF TRBD2 TRBV4-2 few TRBJ2-1
TGCAGCGTTGTAGGGCAAGCGGGGTTCGGCGAGCAGTACTTC CSVVGQAGFGEQYF TRBD2 TRBV29-1 . TRBJ2-7
TGCAGCGTACTCACCCGGGTCCCCGAGGGGACCCAGTACTTC CSVLTRVPEGTQYF . TRBV29-1 . TRBJ2-5
TGTGCCAGCAGTACAACGAGAGATACGCAGTATTTT CASSTTRDTQYF . TRBV6-6 . TRBJ2-3
TGTGCCAGCAGCAACCCCGGGACCTCCTCCTACGAGCAGTACTTC CASSNPGTSSYEQYF . TRBV7-2 . TRBJ2-7
TGTGCCAGCAGCCCCATCCTAGGGGGCGCGAGGAACACTGAAGCTTTCTTT CASSPILGGARNTEAFF TRBD1 TRBV4-2 . TRBJ1-1
TGTGCCAGCAGTCTCCAGGGATGGAAGCGAGATACGCAGTATTTT CASSLQGWKRDTQYF . TRBV2 once TRBJ2-3
TGTGCCAGCAGTTACTCGCTAGCGGTCAGATACAATGAGCAGTTCTTC CASSYSLAVRYNEQFF TRBD2 TRBV6-6 . TRBJ2-1
TGTGCCAGCTCCCCGGACGGCAATCAGCCCCAGCATTTT CASSPDGNQPQHF . TRBV18 few TRBJ1-5
TGTGCCAGCAGTTTAACAGGGGACGGCTACGAGCAGTACTTC CASSLTGDGYEQYF TRBD1 TRBV28 few TRBJ2-7